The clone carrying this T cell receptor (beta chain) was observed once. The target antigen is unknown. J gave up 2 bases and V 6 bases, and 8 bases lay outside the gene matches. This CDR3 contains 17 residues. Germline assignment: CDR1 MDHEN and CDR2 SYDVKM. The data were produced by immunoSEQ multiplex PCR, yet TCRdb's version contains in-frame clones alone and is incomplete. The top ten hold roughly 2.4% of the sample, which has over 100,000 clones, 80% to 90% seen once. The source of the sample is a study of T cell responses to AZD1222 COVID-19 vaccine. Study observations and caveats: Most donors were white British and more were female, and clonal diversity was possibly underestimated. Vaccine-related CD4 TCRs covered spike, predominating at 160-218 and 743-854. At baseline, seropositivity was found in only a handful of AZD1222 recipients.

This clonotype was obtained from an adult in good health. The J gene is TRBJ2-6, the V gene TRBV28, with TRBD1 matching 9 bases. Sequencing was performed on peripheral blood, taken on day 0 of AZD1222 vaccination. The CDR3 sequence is CASSRTGGVAGANVLTF. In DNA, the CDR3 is TGTGCCAGCAGCCGAACAGGGGGCGTAGCTGGGGCCAACGTCCTGACTTTC.